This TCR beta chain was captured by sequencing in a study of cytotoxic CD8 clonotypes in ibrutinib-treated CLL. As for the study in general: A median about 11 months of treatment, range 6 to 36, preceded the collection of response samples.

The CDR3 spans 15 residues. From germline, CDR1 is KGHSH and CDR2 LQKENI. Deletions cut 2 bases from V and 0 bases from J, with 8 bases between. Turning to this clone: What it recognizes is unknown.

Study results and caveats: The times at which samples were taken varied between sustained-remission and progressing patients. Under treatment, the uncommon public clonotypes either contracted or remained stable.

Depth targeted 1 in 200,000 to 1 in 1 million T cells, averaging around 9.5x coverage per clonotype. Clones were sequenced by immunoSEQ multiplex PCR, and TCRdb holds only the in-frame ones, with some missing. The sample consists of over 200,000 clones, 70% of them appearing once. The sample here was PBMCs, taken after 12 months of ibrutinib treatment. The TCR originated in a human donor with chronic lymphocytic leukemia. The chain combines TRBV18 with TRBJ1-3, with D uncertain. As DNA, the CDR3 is TGTGCCAGCTCACCAGGGTGGCCCTCTGGAAACACCATATATTTT. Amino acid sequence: CASSPGWPSGNTIYF.